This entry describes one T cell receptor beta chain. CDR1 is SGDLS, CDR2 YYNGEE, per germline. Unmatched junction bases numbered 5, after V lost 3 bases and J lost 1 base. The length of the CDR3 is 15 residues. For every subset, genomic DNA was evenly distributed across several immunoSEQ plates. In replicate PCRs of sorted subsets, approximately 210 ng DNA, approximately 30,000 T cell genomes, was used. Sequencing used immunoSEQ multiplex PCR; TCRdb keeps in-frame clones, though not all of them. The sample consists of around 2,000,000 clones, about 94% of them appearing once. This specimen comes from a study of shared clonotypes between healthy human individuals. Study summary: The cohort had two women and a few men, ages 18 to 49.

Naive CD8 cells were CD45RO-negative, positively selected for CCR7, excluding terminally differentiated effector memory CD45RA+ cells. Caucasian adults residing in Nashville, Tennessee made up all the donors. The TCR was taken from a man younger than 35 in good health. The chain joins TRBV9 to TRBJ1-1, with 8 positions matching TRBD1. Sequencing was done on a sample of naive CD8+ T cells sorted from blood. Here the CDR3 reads CASSGDRGQNTEAFF. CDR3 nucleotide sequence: TGTGCCAGCAGCGGTGACAGGGGCCAGAACACTGAAGCTTTCTTT.